This T cell receptor beta chain derives from a study of type 1 and type 2 diabetes patients. Looking at the study overall: CD4+ or CD8+ T cells were positively selected from PBMCs with microbeads.

Broader study findings: Some HECs seen only in T1D might also appear in more T2D or control samples. Between type 2 diabetes and control samples, V and J usage averaged approximately 0.97 correlation.

This clonotype occurred a few times. Its target is unknown. The PCR template was genomic DNA. The TCR beta CDR3 region was amplified using 30 forward and 13 reverse primers. From the multiplex PCR reads, TCRdb called clonotypes with MiXCR, one entry per CDR3 protein. The sample lists a few hundred thousand distinct CDR3 sequences, more than 45% occurring once. Trimming took off 5 bases at V and 0 bases at J, with 8 bases between the two ends. The CDR3 has 14 amino acids. The germline V gene has CDR1 LNHDA and CDR2 SQIVND (reference sequence). Diabetic patients met standard criteria for type 1 or type 2 diabetes.

This TCR came from a man aged 18 to 29 with type 2 diabetes. Sequenced input: peripheral blood mononuclear cells (PBMCs). The chain is built from TRBV19 and TRBJ1-5, with no clear D. The CDR3 is CASSPYSSNQPQHF. The CDR3 DNA is TGTGCCAGTAGTCCGTACAGTAGCAATCAGCCCCAGCATTTT.